Following are 15 T cell receptor beta chains from one sample sequenced in a study of cytomegalovirus exposure and HLA in healthy donors. The PCR used 60 Vbeta and 13 Jbeta primers. TCRdb keeps only in-frame clones here, not all; method: immunoSEQ multiplex PCR. The profile shows more than 110,000 clones, roughly 79% of them singletons. Sequenced sample: PBMCs. The receptors stem from a man aged 18 to 30 in good health and CMV-seronegative.

In the case of this clone: Relative to the germline gene, one junction end is altered; a read error may explain this. The chain carries TRBV6-1 and TRBJ2-5, with D possibly TRBD1 on 5 matching bases. The V gene's germline CDR1 is MNHNS and CDR2 SASEGT. The CDR3 covers 11 residues. The CDR3 is CASSEVQALHF. Written as DNA, the CDR3 is TGTGCCAGCAGTGAGGTACAGGCACTACACTTC.

CDR3: CASSSTPRTTTNEKLFF. The CDR3 nucleotides are TGTGCCAGCAGCTCGACTCCCCGGACAACAACTAATGAAAAACTGTTTTTT. V and J are TRBV7-8 and TRBJ1-4; D is perhaps TRBD1 (5 bases). Germline V gives CDR1 SGHVS, CDR2 FQNEAQ. V lost 4 bases and J lost 0, with 15 bases in between. The CDR3 spans 17 residues.

V usage is TRBV7-9 and J usage is TRBJ1-4; tentative D call: TRBD1 (6 bases). V shed 3 bases and J shed 8 bases, with 7 bases lying between them. CDR3 length: 12 amino acids. CDR1 and CDR2 (germline): SEHNR, FQNEAQ (reference sequence). The chain's CDR3 is CASSFGQEKLFF. DNA for the CDR3: TGTGCCAGCAGCTTCGGACAGGAAAAACTGTTTTTT.

The table lists this clone with a count of one. The J gene is TRBJ1-2, the V gene TRBV7-2; D unresolved. Germline V lookup: CDR1 SGHTA, CDR2 FQGNSA. V was clipped by 5 bases and J by 2 bases, with 9 bases between them. The CDR3 runs to 13 residues. The CDR3 nucleotides are TGTGCCAGCAGCCCTCCGGGGAACTATGGCTACACCTTC. Protein product: CASSPPGNYGYTF.

V is TRBV6-5 and J is TRBJ2-7, with D tentatively TRBD1 (6 bases). V was shortened by 4 bases and J by 7 bases, with 11 bases between the two germline ends. CDR1 and CDR2 from the germline V gene are MNHEY and SVGAGI. This CDR3 contains 12 residues. The DNA of the CDR3 is TGTGCCAGCAGTTTCGTCACAGGGGAGCAGTACTTC. The encoded protein is CASSFVTGEQYF.

This clone was recorded only once. The chain combines TRBV19 with TRBJ1-2; tentative D call: TRBD1 (5 bases). The germline gives CDR1 LNHDA, CDR2 SQIVND (reference sequence). The CDR3 extends over 17 amino acids. V was shortened by 7 bases and J by 1 base, with 22 bases between the two germline ends. The CDR3 coding sequence is TGTGCCAGTACCTCAAAGACCGCGGGACTCCTTAACTATGGCTACACCTTC. Its protein is CASTSKTAGLLNYGYTF.

The chain recombines TRBV4-1 with TRBJ1-1; 7 bases are a match to TRBD1. CDR3 length: 18 amino acids. CDR1 is MGHRA and CDR2 is YSYEKL in the germline V gene. V trimming: 0 bases; J trimming: 0 bases; junction bases outside the gene matches: 10. CDR3 nucleotide sequence: TGCGCCAGCAGCCAAGATTATCAGGGGGGCCTCATGAACACTGAAGCTTTCTTT. Translating it yields CASSQDYQGGLMNTEAFF.

This clone occurred a few times. V is TRBV5-1 and J is TRBJ1-1, with D possibly TRBD1 on 6 matching bases. V was trimmed by 4 bases and J by 0 bases, leaving 19 bases between them. This CDR3 comprises 17 residues. Germline V gene lookup returns CDR1 SGHRS and CDR2 YFSETQ. The CDR3 nucleotides are TGCGCCAGCAGCCCCAACCCAGGGGTGGGGGTGAACACTGAAGCTTTCTTT. Amino acid sequence: CASSPNPGVGVNTEAFF.

V gene TRBV5-4 combines with J gene TRBJ1-2; D is unclear. V lost 2 bases to trimming and J lost 6 bases, with 11 bases between them. Germline assignment: CDR1 SGHNT and CDR2 YYREEE (reference sequence). The CDR3 contains 13 residues. As DNA, the CDR3 is TGTGCCAGCAGCTTTGAGGGTGGGAATGGCTACACCTTC. Its translation is CASSFEGGNGYTF.

The chain has TRBV9 and TRBJ1-6; D gene ambiguous. The CDR3 extends over 14 amino acids. The germline V gene has CDR1 SGDLS and CDR2 YYNGEE. Trimming stripped 3 bases from V and 8 bases from J, with 12 bases between. CDR3 sequence reads: CASSGGSWYSPLHF. The CDR3 DNA reads as TGTGCCAGCAGCGGCGGCAGTTGGTATTCACCCCTCCACTTT.

The chain combines TRBV11-2 with TRBJ1-3; tentative D call: TRBD1 (5 bases). V dropped 2 bases and J dropped 2 bases, with 16 bases sitting between them. This CDR3 has 17 amino acids. CDR1 is SGHAT, CDR2 FQNNGV, per germline. Here the CDR3 reads CASSLWEQASTGNTIYF. CDR3 DNA: TGTGCCAGCAGCTTATGGGAACAGGCTTCAACTGGAAACACCATATATTTT.

The J gene is TRBJ2-7, the V gene TRBV6-6; D is unresolved. The CDR3 spans 15 residues. V was trimmed by 0 bases and J by 5 bases, leaving 14 bases between them. In germline, CDR1 is MNHNY, CDR2 SVGAGI (reference sequence). The CDR3 reads CASSYSTPALNEQYF. CDR3 nucleotides: TGTGCCAGCAGTTACTCGACACCCGCACTGAACGAGCAGTACTTC.

V usage is TRBV2 and J usage is TRBJ1-2; 7 nucleotides align to TRBD1. V shed 6 bases, J shed 8 bases, and the junction held 6 bases outside the gene matches. Germline CDR1 SNHLY, CDR2 FYNNEI. The CDR3 spans 12 residues. The CDR3 DNA follows: TGTGCCAGCAGGTCACAGGGGAGGGGCTACACCTTC. Protein: CASRSQGRGYTF.

The CDR3 DNA reads TGTGCCAGCAGGTACGGACAGAGCTCCTACGAGCAGTACTTC. Its protein product is CASRYGQSSYEQYF. This chain uses TRBV6-5 with TRBJ2-5, with D perhaps TRBD1 (6 bases). The end of the DNA aligns better with TRBJ2-7, so the J call may be wrong. Per the germline V gene, CDR1 is MNHEY and CDR2 is SVGAGI. The CDR3 extends over 14 amino acids.

V gene TRBV7-9 combines with J gene TRBJ2-5; tentative D call: TRBD2 (6 bases). Germline V gene lookup returns CDR1 SEHNR and CDR2 FQNEAQ (reference sequence). The CDR3 runs 13 residues. The V end lost 5 bases, the J end lost 2 bases, and 9 bases lay between the germline ends. CDR3 amino acids: CASSPGTQETQYF. CDR3 bases: TGTGCCAGCAGCCCGGGGACTCAAGAGACCCAGTACTTC.